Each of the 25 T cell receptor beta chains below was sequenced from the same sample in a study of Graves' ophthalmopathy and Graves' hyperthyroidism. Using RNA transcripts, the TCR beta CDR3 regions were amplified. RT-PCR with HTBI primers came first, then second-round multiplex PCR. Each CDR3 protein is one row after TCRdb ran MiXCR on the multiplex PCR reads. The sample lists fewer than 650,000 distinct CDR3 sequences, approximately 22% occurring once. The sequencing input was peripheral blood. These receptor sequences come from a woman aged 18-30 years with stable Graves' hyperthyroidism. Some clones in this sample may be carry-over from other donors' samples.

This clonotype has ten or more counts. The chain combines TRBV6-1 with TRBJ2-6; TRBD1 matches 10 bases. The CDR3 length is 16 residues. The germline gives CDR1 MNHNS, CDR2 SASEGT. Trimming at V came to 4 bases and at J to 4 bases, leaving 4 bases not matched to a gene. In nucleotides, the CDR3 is TGTGCCAGCAGTGCAGACAGGGGGCGGGGGGCCAACGTCCTGACTTTC. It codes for CASSADRGRGANVLTF.

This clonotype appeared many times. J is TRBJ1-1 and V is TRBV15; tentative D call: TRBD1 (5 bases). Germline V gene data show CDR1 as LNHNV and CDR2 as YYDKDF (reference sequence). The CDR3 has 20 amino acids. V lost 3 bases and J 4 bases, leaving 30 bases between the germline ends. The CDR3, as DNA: TGTGCCACCAGCAGCCACCCGCCCAGGACAATCGGGGACCTAAGCACTGAAGCTTTCTTT. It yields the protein CATSSHPPRTIGDLSTEAFF.

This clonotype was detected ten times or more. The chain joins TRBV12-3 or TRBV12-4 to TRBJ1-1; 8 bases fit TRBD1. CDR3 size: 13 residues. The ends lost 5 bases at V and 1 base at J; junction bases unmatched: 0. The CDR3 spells CASSQGANTEAFF. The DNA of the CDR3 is TGTGCCAGCAGTCAGGGGGCGAACACTGAAGCTTTCTTT.

The CDR3 spells CASSPQKNYGYTF. CDR3 bases: TGTGCCAGCAGTCCGCAAAAAAACTATGGCTACACCTTC. The chain recombines TRBV12-3 or TRBV12-4 with TRBJ1-2, with D hard to call. The CDR3 runs to 13 residues. The V gene lost 5 bases and the J gene lost 2 bases, with 9 bases spanning the gap.

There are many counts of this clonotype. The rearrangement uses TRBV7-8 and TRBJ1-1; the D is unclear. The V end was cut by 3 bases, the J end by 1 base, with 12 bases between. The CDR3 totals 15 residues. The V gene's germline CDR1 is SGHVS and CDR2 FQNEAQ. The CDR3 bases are TGTGCCAGCAGCTTGGGTCAGAATAAGAACACTGAAGCTTTCTTT. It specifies CASSLGQNKNTEAFF. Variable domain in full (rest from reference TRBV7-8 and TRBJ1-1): GAGVSQSPRYKVAKRGQDVALRCDPISGHVSLFWYQQALGQGPEFLTYFQNEAQLDKSGLPSDRFFAERPEGSVSTLKIQRTQQEDSAVYLCASSLGQNKNTEAFFGQGTRLTVV.

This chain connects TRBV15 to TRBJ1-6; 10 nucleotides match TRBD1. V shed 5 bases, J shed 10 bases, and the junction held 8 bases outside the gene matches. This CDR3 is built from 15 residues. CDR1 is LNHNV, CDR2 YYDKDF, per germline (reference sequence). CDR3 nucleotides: TGTGCCACCAGCTCCCGGGACAGGGGTCGATCACCCCTCCACTTT. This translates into CATSSRDRGRSPLHF.

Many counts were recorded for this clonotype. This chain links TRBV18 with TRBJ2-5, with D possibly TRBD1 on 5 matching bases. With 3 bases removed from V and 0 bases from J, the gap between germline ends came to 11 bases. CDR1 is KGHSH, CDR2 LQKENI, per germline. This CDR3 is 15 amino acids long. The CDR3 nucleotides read TGTGCCAGCTCACCGCCTAGGACAAACCAAGAGACCCAGTACTTC. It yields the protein CASSPPRTNQETQYF.

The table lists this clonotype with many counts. Here the CDR3 DNA reads TGTGCCAGCAGCTTACTTCTGGGAGGCGAGCAGTACTTC. Its protein is CASSLLLGGEQYF. This chain joins TRBV7-3 and TRBJ2-7, with D maybe TRBD2 (6 bases). V was clipped by 2 bases and J by 6 bases, with 11 bases between them. The germline CDR1 and CDR2 sequences are SGHTA and FQGTGA. This CDR3 has 13 residues. The full variable domain, rest sourced from reference TRBV7-3 and TRBJ2-7, is GAGVSQTPSNKVTEKGKYVELRCDPISGHTALYWYRQSLGQGPEFLIYFQGTGAADDSGLPNDRFFAVRPEGSVSTLKIQRTERGDSAVYLCASSLLLGGEQYFGPGTRLTVT.

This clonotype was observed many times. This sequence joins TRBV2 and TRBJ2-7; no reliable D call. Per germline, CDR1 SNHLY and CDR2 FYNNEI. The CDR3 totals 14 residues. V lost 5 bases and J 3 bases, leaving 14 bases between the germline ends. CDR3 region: CASSLALAGYEQYF. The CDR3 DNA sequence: TGTGCCAGCAGTTTGGCGCTGGCAGGCTACGAGCAGTACTTC.

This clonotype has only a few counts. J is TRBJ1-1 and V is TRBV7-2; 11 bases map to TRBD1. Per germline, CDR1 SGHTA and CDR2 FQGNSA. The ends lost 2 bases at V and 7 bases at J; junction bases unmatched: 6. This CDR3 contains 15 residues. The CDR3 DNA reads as TGTGCCAGCAGCTTATTCGGACAGGGGGCTTTTGAAGCTTTCTTT. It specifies CASSLFGQGAFEAFF.

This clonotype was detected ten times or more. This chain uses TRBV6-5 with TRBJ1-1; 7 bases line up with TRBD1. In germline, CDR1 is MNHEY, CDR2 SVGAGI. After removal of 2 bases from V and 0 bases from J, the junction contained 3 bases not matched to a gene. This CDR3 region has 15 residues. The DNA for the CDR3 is TGTGCCAGCAGTTACGCGGGACAGATGAACACTGAAGCTTTCTTT. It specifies CASSYAGQMNTEAFF.

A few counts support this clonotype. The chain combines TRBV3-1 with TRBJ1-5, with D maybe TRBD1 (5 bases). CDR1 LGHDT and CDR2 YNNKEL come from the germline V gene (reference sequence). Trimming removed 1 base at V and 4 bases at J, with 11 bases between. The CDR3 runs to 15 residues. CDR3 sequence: CASSQAGHFNQPQHF. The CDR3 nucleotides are TGTGCCAGCAGCCAAGCAGGACACTTTAATCAGCCCCAGCATTTT. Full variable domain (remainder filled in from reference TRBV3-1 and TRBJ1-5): DTAVSQTPKYLVTQMGNDKSIKCEQNLGHDTMYWYKQDSKKFLKIMFSYNNKELIINETVPNRFSPKSPDKAHLNLHINSLELGDSAVYFCASSQAGHFNQPQHFGDGTRLSIL.

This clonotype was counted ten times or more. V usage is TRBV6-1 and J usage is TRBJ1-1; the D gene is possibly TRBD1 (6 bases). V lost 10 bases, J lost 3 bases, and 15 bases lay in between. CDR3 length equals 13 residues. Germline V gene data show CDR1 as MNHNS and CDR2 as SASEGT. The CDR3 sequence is CATRYDRYTEAFF. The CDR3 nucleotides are TGTGCCACACGCTACGACAGGTACACTGAAGCTTTCTTT.

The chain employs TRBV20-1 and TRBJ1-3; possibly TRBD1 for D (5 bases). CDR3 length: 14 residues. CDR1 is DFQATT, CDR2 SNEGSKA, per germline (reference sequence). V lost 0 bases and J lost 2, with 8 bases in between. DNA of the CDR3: TGCAGTGCTAGAGATGGGGGGGCTGGAAACACCATATATTTT. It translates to CSARDGGAGNTIYF.

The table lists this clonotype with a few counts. This chain's CDR3 is CASSLTTGLGNTIYF. The CDR3 DNA follows: TGTGCCAGCAGCCTCACGACAGGGCTTGGAAACACCATATATTTT. J is TRBJ1-3 and V is TRBV5-6; TRBD1 agrees at 7 bases. The J segment lost 3 bases and the V segment lost 4 bases, leaving 7 bases of the junction unmatched. The CDR3 consists of 15 residues. Germline V gene data show CDR1 as SGHDT and CDR2 as YYEEEE.

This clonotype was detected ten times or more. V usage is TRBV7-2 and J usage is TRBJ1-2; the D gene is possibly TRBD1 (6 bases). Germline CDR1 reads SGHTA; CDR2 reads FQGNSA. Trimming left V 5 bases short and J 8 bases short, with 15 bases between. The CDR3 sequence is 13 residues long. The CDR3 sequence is CASSATGSRGYTF. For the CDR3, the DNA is TGTGCCAGCAGCGCCACAGGGTCTCGGGGCTACACCTTC.

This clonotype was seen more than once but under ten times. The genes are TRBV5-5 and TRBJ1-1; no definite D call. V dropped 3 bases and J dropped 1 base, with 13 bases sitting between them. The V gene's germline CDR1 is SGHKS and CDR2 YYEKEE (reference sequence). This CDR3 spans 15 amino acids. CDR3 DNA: TGTGCCAGCAGCTCCCCACCGATCGGGAACACTGAAGCTTTCTTT. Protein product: CASSSPPIGNTEAFF.

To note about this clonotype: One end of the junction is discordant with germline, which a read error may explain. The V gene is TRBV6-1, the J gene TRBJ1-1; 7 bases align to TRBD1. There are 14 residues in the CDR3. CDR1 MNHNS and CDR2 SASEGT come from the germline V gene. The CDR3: CASSVVTGLAEACF. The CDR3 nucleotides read TGTGCCAGCAGTGTCGTGACAGGGCTCGCTGAAGCTTGCTTT.

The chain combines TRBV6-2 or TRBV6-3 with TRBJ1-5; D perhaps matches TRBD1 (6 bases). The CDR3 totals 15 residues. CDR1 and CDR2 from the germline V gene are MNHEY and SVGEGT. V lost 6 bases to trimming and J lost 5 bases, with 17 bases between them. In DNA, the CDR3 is TGTGCCAGCAGCAGAGTAGGGGGGGGAGATCAGCCCCAGCATTTT. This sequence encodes CASSRVGGGDQPQHF.

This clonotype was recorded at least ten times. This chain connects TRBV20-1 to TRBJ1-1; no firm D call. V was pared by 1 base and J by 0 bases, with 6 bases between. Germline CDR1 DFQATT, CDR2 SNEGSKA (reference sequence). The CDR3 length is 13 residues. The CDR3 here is CSARGGMNTEAFF. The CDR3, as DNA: TGCAGTGCTAGAGGGGGAATGAACACTGAAGCTTTCTTT.

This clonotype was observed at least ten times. In nucleotides, the CDR3 is TGTGCCAGCAGTTTAAACCGGCAGGAGGGGGAGCAGTACTTC. Residues: CASSLNRQEGEQYF. This sequence joins TRBV12-3 or TRBV12-4 and TRBJ2-7, with D possibly being TRBD2 (6 bases). The germline V and J ends were trimmed by 2 bases and 7 bases, with 15 bases remaining between them. This CDR3 has 14 amino acids.

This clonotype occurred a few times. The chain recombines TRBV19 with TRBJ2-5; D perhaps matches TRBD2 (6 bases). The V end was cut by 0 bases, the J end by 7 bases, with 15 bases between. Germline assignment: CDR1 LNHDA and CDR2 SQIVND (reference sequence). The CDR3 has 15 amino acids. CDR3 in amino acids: CASSIDPVGGGTQYF. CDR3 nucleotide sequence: TGTGCCAGTAGTATAGACCCAGTGGGAGGAGGGACCCAGTACTTC.

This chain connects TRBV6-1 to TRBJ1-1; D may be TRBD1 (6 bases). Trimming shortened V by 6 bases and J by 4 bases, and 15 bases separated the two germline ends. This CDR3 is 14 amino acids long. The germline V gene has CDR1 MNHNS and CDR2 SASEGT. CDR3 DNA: TGTGCCAGCAGGACGGGGGCAGGGCCCACTGAAGCTTTCTTT. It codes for CASRTGAGPTEAFF.

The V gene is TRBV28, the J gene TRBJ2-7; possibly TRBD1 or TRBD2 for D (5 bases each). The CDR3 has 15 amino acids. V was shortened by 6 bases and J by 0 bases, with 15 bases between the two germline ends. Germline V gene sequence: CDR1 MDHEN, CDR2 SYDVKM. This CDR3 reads CASSFGTPGSYEQYF. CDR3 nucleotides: TGTGCCAGCAGCTTTGGGACCCCGGGCTCCTACGAGCAGTACTTC.

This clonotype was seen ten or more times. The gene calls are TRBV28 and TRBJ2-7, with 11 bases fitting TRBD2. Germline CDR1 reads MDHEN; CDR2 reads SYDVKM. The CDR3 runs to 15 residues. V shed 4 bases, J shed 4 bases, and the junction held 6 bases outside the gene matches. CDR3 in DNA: TGTGCCAGCAGTTCGGGACTAGCGGCGAGATACGAGCAGTACTTC. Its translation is CASSSGLAARYEQYF. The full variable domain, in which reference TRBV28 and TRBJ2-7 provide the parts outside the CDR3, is DVKVTQSSRYLVKRTGEKVFLECVQDMDHENMFWYRQDPGLGLRLIYFSYDVKMKEKGDIPEGYSVSREKKERFSLILESASTNQTSMYLCASSSGLAARYEQYFGPGTRLTVT.